One sample yielded the 26 T cell receptor beta chains listed below, sequenced in a study of regulatory T cells in long-lasting Graves disease. As for time point: persistent/refractory GD, antithyroid drugs over 5 years with positive TRAb. The TCR library was prepared using RNA isolated from PBMCs. Investigators prepared the TCR beta libraries by applying iRepertoire HTBI primers and Arm-PCR of CDR3 regions. A single record per CDR3 protein comes from TCRdb applying MiXCR to the multiplex PCR reads. The table shows about 300,000 distinct CDR3 sequences, with around 21% occurring only once. The specimen comprised peripheral blood mononuclear cells (PBMCs), sampled when the disease was refractory, from a patient treated with antithyroid drugs. Source of these receptors: a female donor with Graves disease.

This chain links TRBV4-2 with TRBJ1-3; 8 bases fit TRBD1. V lost 5 bases, J lost 0 bases, and 15 bases stayed unmatched. Germline CDR1 is LGHNA and CDR2 is YNFKEQ. The CDR3 runs to 19 residues. For the CDR3, the DNA is TGTGCCAGCAGCTCACGAAGCGGGACAGGCGTCTCCTCTGGAAACACCATATATTTT. This translates into CASSSRSGTGVSSGNTIYF.

A remark on this clonotype: A read error is possible here, since a much larger clone lies one base away. The chain is built from TRBV6-1 and TRBJ2-4; D tentatively fits TRBD1 or TRBD2 (5 bases each). This CDR3 region has 16 residues. The germline CDR1 and CDR2 sequences are MNHNS and SASEGT. The CDR3 region has the DNA TGTGCCAGCAGTGAAGCTCGTCGGGAAAGGGGAAACACTCAGTACTTC. Encoded protein: CASSEARRERGNTQYF.

The chain joins TRBV20-1 to TRBJ1-6, with D perhaps matching TRBD1 (6 bases). Trimming pared 5 bases from V and 8 bases from J, leaving 19 bases between. Germline V gene data show CDR1 as DFQATT and CDR2 as SNEGSKA (reference sequence). The CDR3 extends over 15 amino acids. The CDR3 sequence: CSALINGAGDSPLHF. Written as DNA, the CDR3 is TGCAGTGCTCTAATCAATGGGGCAGGGGATTCACCCCTCCACTTT.

This chain uses TRBV11-2 with TRBJ2-7; D is possibly TRBD2 (6 bases). Per germline, CDR1 SGHAT and CDR2 FQNNGV. This CDR3 has 15 residues. The ends were cut back, 5 bases at V and 0 bases at J, with 14 bases in the middle. The CDR3 nucleotides read TGTGCCAGCAGCCCATGGGAGGATCGCTCCTACGAGCAGTACTTC. This sequence encodes CASSPWEDRSYEQYF.

This clonotype occurred many times. The rearrangement links TRBV7-9 to TRBJ1-2, with 9 bases identical to TRBD1. This CDR3 is built from 13 residues. V shed 7 bases and J 6 bases; nucleotides not matched to a gene: 6. The germline CDR1 and CDR2 sequences are SEHNR and FQNEAQ (reference sequence). For the CDR3, the DNA is TGTGCCAGCAACGAGGGACAGGGAGATGGCTACACCTTC. Residues: CASNEGQGDGYTF.

The chain couples TRBV30 to TRBJ2-2; D is undetermined. CDR1 and CDR2 from the germline V gene are GTSNPN and SVGIG (reference sequence). CDR3 size: 13 residues. Trimming took 2 bases from V and 0 from J, leaving 4 bases between them. As DNA, the CDR3 is TGTGCCTGGAGTCAGTCGAACACCGGGGAGCTGTTTTTT. Translated, it gives CAWSQSNTGELFF. Complete variable domain (other parts from reference TRBV30 and TRBJ2-2): SQTIHQWPATLVQPVGSPLSLECTVEGTSNPNLYWYRQAAGRGLQLLFYSVGIGQISSEVPQNLSASRPQDRQFILSSKKLLLSDSGFYLCAWSQSNTGELFFGEGSRLTVL.

A few counts support this clonotype. The V call is TRBV6-1, the J call TRBJ1-2; 7 nucleotides align to TRBD1. The CDR3 spans 12 residues. Germline lookup yields CDR1 MNHNS and CDR2 SASEGT. Trimming removed 10 bases from V and 4 bases from J; junction bases left unmatched: 6. The CDR3 protein is CATGQSTYGYTF. As DNA, the CDR3 is TGTGCCACGGGACAGTCAACCTATGGCTACACCTTC.

The V gene is TRBV18, the J gene TRBJ1-1; no clear D. V dropped 3 bases and J dropped 1 base, with 9 bases sitting between them. The CDR3 runs to 14 residues. CDR1 is KGHSH, CDR2 LQKENI, per germline. The CDR3 here is CASSPFDGNTEAFF. Here the CDR3 DNA reads TGTGCCAGCTCACCTTTCGACGGGAACACTGAAGCTTTCTTT.

This clonotype was detected only a few times. V gene TRBV20-1 combines with J gene TRBJ1-5; 9 bases map to TRBD1. The CDR3 is 16 residues long. Germline V gene lookup returns CDR1 DFQATT and CDR2 SNEGSKA (reference sequence). The V gene end was trimmed by 6 bases and the J gene end by 1 base; junction bases not matched to a gene: 10. The CDR3 coding sequence is TGCAGTGCAGAGAGGACAGGGGATTTCAGCAATCAGCCCCAGCATTTT. It specifies CSAERTGDFSNQPQHF.

This clonotype was detected many times. V usage is TRBV12-3 or TRBV12-4 and J usage is TRBJ2-7; D may be TRBD1 (6 bases). The CDR3 runs to 12 residues. V gave up 5 bases and J gave up 5 bases, with 10 bases separating them. The DNA of the CDR3 is TGTGCCAGCAGTAAGACAGGTAACGAGCAGTACTTC. Translated: CASSKTGNEQYF.

The chain carries TRBV12-3 or TRBV12-4 and TRBJ1-5; 7 bases match TRBD1. V shed 3 bases, J shed 3 bases, and the junction held 5 bases outside the gene matches. CDR3 size: 15 residues. CDR3 in amino acids: CASSFGQGDNQPQHF. The DNA of the CDR3 is TGTGCCAGCAGTTTTGGGCAGGGGGACAATCAGCCCCAGCATTTT.

This chain links TRBV3-1 with TRBJ2-5, with 15 positions matching TRBD2. V gave up 1 base and J gave up 6 bases; unmatched junction bases: 3. This CDR3 spans 16 amino acids. Germline lookup yields CDR1 LGHDT and CDR2 YNNKEL (reference sequence). The CDR3 nucleotides read TGTGCCAGCAGCCAAGGTGGGACTAGCGGGAGGCAGACCCAGTACTTC. Protein product: CASSQGGTSGRQTQYF.

This clonotype was counted between two and nine times. J is TRBJ1-1 and V is TRBV3-1; tentatively, D is TRBD1 (5 bases). CDR1 LGHDT and CDR2 YNNKEL come from the germline V gene (reference sequence). This CDR3 has 13 amino acids. Trimming took off 1 base at V and 5 bases at J, with 8 bases between the two ends. The CDR3 DNA is TGTGCCAGCAGCCAAGTGGGGGAAACTGAAGCTTTCTTT. Translating gives CASSQVGETEAFF.

This clonotype showed up many times. CDR3 DNA sequence: TGTGCCAGCACGAACGGGATTTACACCGGGGAGCTGTTTTTT. Residues: CASTNGIYTGELFF. J is TRBJ2-2 and V is TRBV6-1; tentative D call: TRBD2 (5 bases). Germline V gene data show CDR1 as MNHNS and CDR2 as SASEGT. The CDR3 is 14 residues long. Trimming took off 7 bases at V and 3 bases at J, with 12 bases between the two ends.

The sample holds a few counts of this clonotype. The chain employs TRBV20-1 and TRBJ2-4; D tentatively reads TRBD1 or TRBD2 (5 bases each). This CDR3 region has 15 residues. V lost 0 bases to trimming and J lost 10 bases, with 19 bases between them. Germline values: CDR1 DFQATT, CDR2 SNEGSKA (reference sequence). DNA of the CDR3: TGCAGTGCTAGAGAACCCCTTTGGGGGACCCGTATTCAGTACTTC. Translation gives CSAREPLWGTRIQYF.

The table lists this clonotype with many counts. The chain carries TRBV9 and TRBJ1-2; 10 bases map to TRBD1. From germline, CDR1 is SGDLS and CDR2 YYNGEE. This CDR3 contains 17 residues. The ends lost 1 base at V and 7 bases at J; junction bases unmatched: 13. The CDR3 is CASSVLPLGQGPPGYTF. CDR3 in DNA: TGTGCCAGCAGCGTACTCCCCCTGGGACAGGGGCCTCCTGGCTACACCTTC.

This clonotype came up many times. The chain joins TRBV7-9 to TRBJ2-7; possible D gene TRBD1, 5 bases. This CDR3 region has 13 residues. V was clipped by 1 base and J by 6 bases, with 10 bases between them. CDR1 and CDR2 from the germline V gene are SEHNR and FQNEAQ (reference sequence). The CDR3 DNA is TGTGCCAGCAGCTTAGAAGGGGTTCGCGAGCAGTACTTC. Its protein is CASSLEGVREQYF. The variable domain in full, completed from reference TRBV7-9 and TRBJ2-7, reads DTGVSQNPRHKITKRGQNVTFRCDPISEHNRLYWYRQTLGQGPEFLTYFQNEAQLEKSRLLSDRFSAERPKGSFSTLEIQRTEQGDSAMYLCASSLEGVREQYFGPGTRLTVT.

The chain joins TRBV10-3 to TRBJ1-3, with 9 positions matching TRBD1. Germline V lookup: CDR1 ENHRY, CDR2 SYGVKD. With 6 bases clipped from V and 2 bases from J, the junction kept 5 bases outside the gene matches. This CDR3 is 15 amino acids long. CDR3 loop: CAIRRQGGTGNTIYF. The CDR3 DNA is TGTGCCATCAGGAGACAGGGGGGGACTGGAAACACCATATATTTT.

This clonotype was found a few times. The chain employs TRBV29-1 and TRBJ1-2, with unresolved D. CDR1 and CDR2 (germline): SQVTM, ANQGSEA. This CDR3 spans 12 amino acids. CDR3 amino acids: CSADTLGYGYTF. The CDR3 bases are TGCAGTGCCGACACTCTCGGCTATGGCTACACCTTC. The variable domain in full, completed from reference TRBV29-1 and TRBJ1-2, reads SAVISQKPSRDICQRGTSLTIQCQVDSQVTMMFWYRQQPGQSLTLIATANQGSEATYESGFVIDKFPISRPNLTFSTLTVSNMSPEDSSIYLCSADTLGYGYTFGSGTRLTVV.

This clonotype was seen many times. The chain carries TRBV30 and TRBJ1-5; no reliable D call. Trimming stripped 0 bases from V and 7 bases from J, with 10 bases between. CDR3 size: 13 residues. Germline CDR1 reads GTSNPN; CDR2 reads SVGIG (reference sequence). The CDR3 coding sequence is TGTGCCTGGAGTGTAAATCCCCTACAGCCCCAGCATTTT. Its protein product is CAWSVNPLQPQHF.

This chain uses TRBV20-1 with TRBJ2-7; TRBD2 matches at 10 bases. Per germline, CDR1 DFQATT and CDR2 SNEGSKA (reference sequence). The V gene end was trimmed by 3 bases and the J gene end by 1 base; junction bases not matched to a gene: 6. This CDR3 spans 15 amino acids. This CDR3 is CSARQLAGDSYEQYF. Written as DNA, the CDR3 is TGCAGTGCTAGGCAGCTAGCGGGAGATTCCTACGAGCAGTACTTC.

The chain recombines TRBV14 with TRBJ2-3; no clear D gene. V dropped 1 base and J dropped 2 bases, with 4 bases sitting between them. This CDR3 is built from 13 residues. Germline lookup yields CDR1 SGHDN and CDR2 FVKESK. DNA of the CDR3: TGTGCCAGCAGCCAAGGCCTCACAGATACGCAGTATTTT. Protein sequence: CASSQGLTDTQYF.

The rearrangement links TRBV19 to TRBJ2-2, with D possibly being TRBD1 (6 bases). Germline values: CDR1 LNHDA, CDR2 SQIVND (reference sequence). V dropped 7 bases and J dropped 6 bases, with 9 bases sitting between them. The CDR3 is 12 amino acids. DNA of the CDR3: TGTGCCAGTACCAGGGGCGCCGGGGAGCTGTTTTTT. This codes for CASTRGAGELFF.

This clonotype was counted only a few times. The chain is built from TRBV7-2 and TRBJ2-2; 7 nucleotides agree with TRBD1. The CDR3 extends over 15 amino acids. V lost 5 bases to trimming and J lost 0 bases; unmatched junction nucleotides: 3. In germline, CDR1 is SGHTA, CDR2 FQGNSA. This CDR3 reads CASSLDRANTGELFF. The CDR3 DNA reads as TGTGCCAGCAGCCTCGACAGGGCGAACACCGGGGAGCTGTTTTTT.

Only a few counts were recorded for this clonotype. The V gene is TRBV7-2, the J gene TRBJ2-2, with 7 bases matching TRBD1. The germline CDR1 and CDR2 sequences are SGHTA and FQGNSA. The CDR3 has 15 amino acids. V gave up 6 bases and J gave up 0 bases; unmatched junction bases: 4. This CDR3 is CASRFDRANTGELFF. CDR3 DNA: TGTGCCAGCAGATTCGACAGGGCGAACACCGGGGAGCTGTTTTTT.

V usage is TRBV12-3 or TRBV12-4 and J usage is TRBJ2-1, with unresolved D. The germline V and J ends were trimmed by 5 bases and 0 bases, with 20 bases remaining between them. The CDR3 runs to 18 residues. CDR3 DNA sequence: TGTGCCAGCAGTCCCCGGGCCCCGAACTTCAGCTCCTACAATGAGCAGTTCTTC. It yields the protein CASSPRAPNFSSYNEQFF.